These T cell receptor beta chains were read from a single sample in a study of blood T cell repertoires in COVID-19. The data were produced by immunoSEQ multiplex PCR, yet TCRdb's version contains in-frame clones alone and is incomplete. The data contain a few hundred thousand clones, roughly 90% of them singletons. Sequencing was done on a sample of peripheral blood. These receptors originate from a woman under 40 with COVID-19, enrolled during active disease. CDR3s include the opening cysteine and the closing phenylalanine or tryptophan. The D gene is left open where the match is weak. A row's size may be missing; if present it is once, few, many or a size class.

J: TRBJ2-2; V: TRBV7-8; size: few; D: -; DNA: TGTGCCAGCAGCTTTTCGATTGTTGAAGACAGGCTGTTTTTT; CDR3: CASSFSIVEDRLFF
J: TRBJ2-1; V: TRBV5-1; size: -; D: -; DNA: TGCGCCAGCAGCCTCCGTAACTCCAACTACAATGAGCAGTTCTTC; CDR3: CASSLRNSNYNEQFF
J: TRBJ2-1; V: TRBV11-2; size: -; D: -; DNA: TGTGCCAGCAGCGAAGGCGAGGGTTTTTTAAATGAGCAGTTCTTC; CDR3: CASSEGEGFLNEQFF
J: TRBJ2-1; V: TRBV3-1/TRBV3-2; size: -; D: TRBD2; DNA: TGTGCCAGCAGCCTCGTAGCGCGGGAGGGCCCGAATGAGCAGTTCTTC; CDR3: CASSLVAREGPNEQFF
J: TRBJ2-3; V: TRBV4-2; size: -; D: TRBD1; DNA: TGTGCCAGCAGCCAAGAAGGGGGCCCCAGCACAGATACGCAGTATTTT; CDR3: CASSQEGGPSTDTQYF
J: TRBJ2-5; V: TRBV12-3/TRBV12-4; size: -; D: -; DNA: TGTGCCAGCAGTTTAGGGGCCCAAGAGACCCAGTACTTC; CDR3: CASSLGAQETQYF
J: TRBJ1-5; V: TRBV27; size: -; D: -; DNA: TGTGCCAGCAGTTTGGACTTCAATCAGCCCCAGCATTTT; CDR3: CASSLDFNQPQHF
J: TRBJ2-6; V: TRBV2; size: -; D: -; DNA: TGTGCCAGCAGTGCGTTTACTGGGGCCAACGTCCTGACTTTC; CDR3: CASSAFTGANVLTF
J: TRBJ1-6; V: TRBV4-1; size: -; D: TRBD1; DNA: TGCGCCAGCAGCCAAGTGGCACAGGGGCAAAAATCACCCCTCCACTTT; CDR3: CASSQVAQGQKSPLHF
J: TRBJ2-3; V: TRBV19; size: -; D: TRBD1; DNA: TGTGCCAGTAGTATTCCGACAGGGGGCACAGATACGCAGTATTTT; CDR3: CASSIPTGGTDTQYF